Given below is one T cell receptor beta chain in context. Its antigen remains unidentified. This sample is drawn from a study of blood T cells in healthy people across ages. For the second PCR, which ran for 7 to 11 cycles, a sample-barcoded 5' primer and a J-beta primer mix were used. Carrying 12 random nucleotides, a template-switch adaptor labeled each individual cDNA molecule. One entry per CDR3 protein results from TCRdb running MiXCR on the 5' RACE reads. The sample lists around 1,100,000 distinct CDR3 sequences; 30% to 40% were seen once. Study observations and caveats: With unsorted PBMCs, a conclusive comparison of naive versus antigen-experienced cells was not possible.

The sample was blood. The source of this sequence is a man aged 18-30 years in good health.

The CDR3 protein is CASSYQAGSYEQYF. The CDR3 DNA sequence: TGTGCCAGCAGTTATCAGGCTGGGTCCTACGAGCAGTACTTC. The chain links TRBV6-5 to TRBJ2-7; no reliable D call. CDR1 and CDR2 (germline): MNHEY, SVGAGI. Trimming stripped 3 bases from V and 1 base from J, with 10 bases between. This CDR3 contains 14 residues.